A selection of T cell receptor beta chains follows, all from one sample in a study of blood T cell repertoires in COVID-19. Clones were sequenced by immunoSEQ multiplex PCR, and TCRdb holds only the in-frame ones, with some missing. The sample records approximately 150,000 clones, 88% being singletons. Sequencing used peripheral blood. These receptors were taken from a man over 45 who had recovered from COVID-19. The CDR3 runs from the conserved cysteine through the conserved F or W.

j_call | v_call | cdr3_aa
TRBJ1-5 | TRBV19 | CATLPGQYSNQPQHF
TRBJ1-2 | TRBV19 | CASSLGTGDYGYTF
TRBJ1-5 | TRBV18 | CASSPAQGNQPQHF
TRBJ2-1 | TRBV5-4 | CASSLAGELNEQFF
TRBJ1-3 | TRBV6-5 | CASRQQAHSGNTIYF
TRBJ2-7 | TRBV15 | CATSRERGGQGESGSYEQYF
TRBJ2-5 | TRBV9 | CASSGWTSGAFETQYF
TRBJ1-1 | TRBV21-1 | CASSPLGTGRDRLNTEAFF
TRBJ2-2 | TRBV7-8 | CASSLGQRNTGELFF
TRBJ2-7 | TRBV7-2 | CASSRDSTSSYEQYF
TRBJ1-5 | TRBV6-6 | CASSRLGTGENQPQHF
TRBJ1-2 | TRBV6-5 | CASSKTSYGYTF
TRBJ2-3 | TRBV7-8 | CASSLERLGGSSTDTQYF
TRBJ1-5 | TRBV6-2/TRBV6-3 | CASSYTGGGGSNQPQHF
TRBJ2-7 | TRBV18 | CASSPLSGASEQYF
TRBJ1-2 | TRBV6-5 | CASSYLGQGGYGYTF
TRBJ1-1 | TRBV11-2 | CASSLGQTPNTEAFF
TRBJ1-1 | TRBV7-9 | CASSFRTGGNTEAFF
TRBJ2-7 | TRBV4-3 | CASSQGAQPQYF
TRBJ2-5 | TRBV6-5 | CASSWDREETQYF
TRBJ1-2 | TRBV5-1 | CASSLAGRDGYTF
TRBJ1-3 | TRBV21-1 | CASSTTPGLRNTIYF
TRBJ1-5 | TRBV9 | CASSVEGDSNQPQHF
TRBJ2-7 | TRBV7-2 | CASREDSGGVSYEQYF
TRBJ2-3 | TRBV7-2 | CASSAGSGMGTDTQYF
TRBJ1-1 | TRBV24-1 | CATSGGVTEAFF
TRBJ2-7 | TRBV7-9 | CASSRDRGSHEQYF
TRBJ1-2 | TRBV5-1 | CASSVGQGDTGYTF
TRBJ2-6 | TRBV4-2 | CASKTSGGRSGANVLTF
TRBJ1-4 | TRBV6-5 | CASKDRFATNEKLFF
TRBJ2-4 | TRBV29-1 | CSVLTLAGTLAKNIQYF
TRBJ1-2 | TRBV6-1 | CASSERTGANYGYTF
TRBJ2-3 | TRBV6-5 | CAVGGGSSTDTQYF
TRBJ2-2 | TRBV10-1 | CASRATSGELFF
TRBJ2-5 | TRBV10-3 | CAISRQDGETQYF